This TCR beta chain emerged from a study of cytomegalovirus exposure and HLA in healthy donors. This clone was seen just once. PCR involved 60 Vbeta and 13 Jbeta primers. Measured with immunoSEQ multiplex PCR; TCRdb has only the in-frame clones, and not every one. The sample comprises over 150,000 clones, approximately 80% of which are singletons, and over 8.5% rests with the top ten. The V and J ends lost 5 bases and 4 bases respectively, with 15 bases between them. CDR1 SGHVS and CDR2 FNYEAQ come from the germline V gene. This CDR3 spans 15 amino acids. V gene TRBV7-6 combines with J gene TRBJ2-1, with TRBD1 as a possible D gene (6 bases). This receptor was identified in a man aged 50 to 60 in good health and CMV-seropositive. The source material was PBMCs. CDR3 bases: TGTGCCAGCAGCCTCCGGGACAAAAAGTACAATGAGCAGTTCTTC. Amino acid sequence: CASSLRDKKYNEQFF.